The 21 T cell receptor beta chains below were found in one sample sequenced in a study of breast tumors, draining lymph nodes, adjacent tissues. Samples came from axillary lymph nodes draining the breast cancer. TCRdb reprocessed the multiplex PCR reads with MiXCR, giving one entry per CDR3 protein. The sample holds fewer than 300,000 distinct CDR3 sequences; approximately 29% are singletons and the top ten take roughly 1.5%. Input material: axillary lymph node tissue. The receptors come from a female donor with breast cancer. Some clones in this sample may be carry-over from other donors' samples.

This clonotype was seen repeatedly, ten times or more. The rearrangement joins TRBV7-8 to TRBJ1-3; D ambiguous. The CDR3 is made up of 12 amino acids. Germline CDR1 and CDR2: SGHVS and FQNEAQ. Trimming cost V 2 bases and J 4 bases, with 3 bases left between them. The CDR3 DNA reads as TGTGCCAGCAGCTTATCGGGAAACACCATATATTTT. Its translation is CASSLSGNTIYF.

This chain uses TRBV14 with TRBJ2-1; 9 bases are a match to TRBD2. CDR1 SGHDN and CDR2 FVKESK come from the germline V gene. The CDR3 is made up of 17 amino acids. V was clipped by 8 bases and J by 2 bases; unmatched bases: 13. The CDR3 loop reads CASSPIRGLATYNEQFF. CDR3 nucleotides: TGTGCCAGCTCACCAATTCGGGGACTAGCTACCTACAATGAGCAGTTCTTC.

This clonotype was detected many times. The chain links TRBV5-1 to TRBJ2-7, with D perhaps TRBD1 (7 bases). The CDR3 contains 17 residues. Germline V gene lookup returns CDR1 SGHRS and CDR2 YFSETQ. V was pared by 0 bases and J by 0 bases, with 16 bases between. The CDR3 DNA follows: TGCGCCAGCAGCTTGGGCGGGACAGCCCGTAGCTCCTACGAGCAGTACTTC. It specifies CASSLGGTARSSYEQYF.

This clonotype was seen ten or more times. This chain links TRBV30 with TRBJ1-2, with unresolved D. Deletions cut 3 bases from V and 3 bases from J, with 11 bases between. CDR3 length: 13 amino acids. Germline CDR1 GTSNPN, CDR2 SVGIG (reference sequence). The DNA of the CDR3 is TGTGCCTGGAGGGGCGGGGAGGACTATGGCTACACCTTC. Translating gives CAWRGGEDYGYTF. Full variable domain (rest looked up from reference TRBV30 and TRBJ1-2): SQTIHQWPATLVQPVGSPLSLECTVEGTSNPNLYWYRQAAGRGLQLLFYSVGIGQISSEVPQNLSASRPQDRQFILSSKKLLLSDSGFYLCAWRGGEDYGYTFGSGTRLTVV.

This clonotype was observed at least ten times. The chain carries TRBV15 and TRBJ1-2; 7 nucleotides align to TRBD1. CDR1 and CDR2 from the germline V gene are LNHNV and YYDKDF (reference sequence). Unmatched junction bases numbered 7, after V lost 1 base and J lost 5 bases. The CDR3 length is 15 residues. The CDR3 loop reads CATSRGRDSLYGYTF. The DNA for the CDR3 is TGTGCCACCAGCAGAGGGCGGGACAGCTTATATGGCTACACCTTC.

As regards this clonotype: A much larger clone differs by one base, so this may be a read error. The chain links TRBV3-1 to TRBJ2-1; D may be TRBD1 (7 bases). The CDR3 is made up of 14 amino acids. Germline V gene data show CDR1 as LGHDT and CDR2 as YNNKEL (reference sequence). For the CDR3, the DNA is TGTGTCAGCAGCCCGGGGGTAGGGGGCAGGGAGCAGTTCTTC. Its translation: CVSSPGVGGREQFF.

This clonotype was seen at least ten times. The rearrangement joins TRBV9 to TRBJ1-4; D gene uncertain. The CDR3 spans 15 residues. Trimming took 4 bases from V and 1 from J, leaving 11 bases between them. The germline V gene encodes CDR1 SGDLS and CDR2 YYNGEE. As DNA, the CDR3 is TGTGCCAGCAGCCGCGGAACAAGAACTAATGAAAAACTGTTTTTT. Protein sequence: CASSRGTRTNEKLFF.

This clonotype was seen many times. In nucleotides, the CDR3 is TGTGCCAGTAGTTCACAGGGAACAGCCCTCCACTTT. Translated, it gives CASSSQGTALHF. V usage is TRBV19 and J usage is TRBJ1-6; possible D gene TRBD1, 6 bases. Trimming took 5 bases from V and 14 from J, leaving 13 bases between them. CDR3 length equals 12 residues. From germline, CDR1 is LNHDA and CDR2 SQIVND (reference sequence).

Ten or more counts support this clonotype. The chain employs TRBV20-1 and TRBJ2-5; TRBD2 matches at 8 bases. The CDR3 is made up of 17 amino acids. CDR1 and CDR2 from the germline V gene are DFQATT and SNEGSKA (reference sequence). Trimming removed 1 base from V and 4 bases from J; junction bases left unmatched: 14. The CDR3 spells CSARASGGRASAETQYF. The CDR3 DNA sequence: TGCAGTGCTAGAGCCTCGGGGGGGAGGGCCTCGGCAGAGACCCAGTACTTC.

The chain employs TRBV28 and TRBJ2-7; D is uncertain. Trimming left V 5 bases short and J 2 bases short, with 16 bases between. The CDR3 contains 15 residues. CDR1 and CDR2 from the germline V gene are MDHEN and SYDVKM. As DNA, the CDR3 is TGTGCCAGCAGTCTACCGGTGACCGGCCCCTACGAGCAGTACTTC. This sequence encodes CASSLPVTGPYEQYF.

This clonotype was seen at least ten times. The chain employs TRBV27 and TRBJ1-2, with a possible D match to TRBD1 (5 bases). This CDR3 region has 15 residues. Between the trimmed V and J ends, which lost 1 base and 8 bases, there was a span of 17 bases. CDR1 MNHEY and CDR2 SMNVEV come from the germline V gene (reference sequence). The CDR3 region has the DNA TGTGCCAGCAGTTTATTAAGGGGCCTCCCGGACGGCTACACCTTC. Encoded protein: CASSLLRGLPDGYTF.

This clonotype has a count of ten or more. This chain joins TRBV9 and TRBJ2-7; D is unresolved. The germline CDR1 and CDR2 sequences are SGDLS and YYNGEE. The CDR3 totals 14 residues. V lost 0 bases, J lost 3 bases, and 10 bases lay in between. The CDR3: CASSVEVGNYEQYF. CDR3 sequence (DNA): TGTGCCAGCAGCGTAGAGGTGGGGAACTACGAGCAGTACTTC.

This chain links TRBV4-3 with TRBJ1-1; 8 bases align to TRBD1. The CDR3 is made up of 14 amino acids. CDR1 is LGHNA, CDR2 YSLEER, per germline. The V and J ends lost 4 bases and 5 bases, in that order; junction bases with no gene match: 6. The chain's CDR3 is CASSLSRGLTEAFF. CDR3 DNA: TGCGCCAGCAGCCTCAGCAGGGGGCTTACTGAAGCTTTCTTT.

The genes are TRBV11-3 and TRBJ2-5; 9 bases fit TRBD1. V dropped 8 bases and J dropped 5; count of bases not matched to a gene: 9. CDR1 is SGHNT, CDR2 YENEEA, per germline. The CDR3 contains 14 residues. CDR3 nucleotide sequence: TGTGCCAGCCAGATTACAGGGGGCGTTGAGACCCAGTACTTC. Translating gives CASQITGGVETQYF.

The table lists this clonotype with many counts. J is TRBJ2-5 and V is TRBV19, with TRBD2 identical over 11 bases. There are 15 residues in the CDR3. The V gene's germline CDR1 is LNHDA and CDR2 SQIVND (reference sequence). After removal of 7 bases from V and 3 bases from J, the junction contained 7 bases not matched to a gene. The CDR3 sequence is CASTHIAGGEETQYF. CDR3 DNA sequence: TGTGCCAGTACCCATATAGCGGGAGGGGAAGAGACCCAGTACTTC.

This clonotype was seen many times. This chain links TRBV30 with TRBJ2-1; 7 nucleotides agree with TRBD2. The V segment lost 0 bases and the J segment 8 bases; nucleotides outside the gene matches: 10. The CDR3 has 15 amino acids. Looked up from germline, CDR1 is GTSNPN and CDR2 is SVGIG (reference sequence). The CDR3 is CAWSVTREIRYEQFF. The CDR3 coding sequence is TGTGCCTGGAGTGTAACGCGGGAGATTAGGTATGAGCAGTTCTTC.

A few counts support this clonotype. At one of its ends the junction is not consistent with the germline gene, which may arise from a read error. The chain couples TRBV30 to TRBJ2-6, with D possibly being TRBD1 or TRBD2 (5 bases each). The CDR3 has 18 residues. In germline, CDR1 is GTSNPN, CDR2 SVGIG (reference sequence). CDR3 sequence reads: CAWSSFQGVFSGADVLTF. CDR3 DNA sequence: TGTGCCTGGAGTAGTTTTCAGGGAGTCTTTTCTGGGGCCGACGTCCTGACTTTC.

This clonotype was counted ten times or more. The rearrangement links TRBV19 to TRBJ2-7; D is possibly TRBD1 or TRBD2 (5 bases each). This CDR3 is built from 18 residues. CDR1 and CDR2 (germline): LNHDA, SQIVND (reference sequence). Trimming stripped 7 bases from V and 3 bases from J, with 28 bases between. CDR3 DNA: TGTGCCAGTACCCCAAAACACTCCGGGACGGGGTTTAACTACGAGCAGTACTTC. It codes for CASTPKHSGTGFNYEQYF.

This clonotype was observed at least ten times. This chain connects TRBV7-9 to TRBJ2-3; no reliable D call. The ends were cut back, 5 bases at V and 0 bases at J, with 6 bases in the middle. The CDR3 extends over 13 amino acids. Germline loops: CDR1 SEHNR, CDR2 FQNEAQ (reference sequence). DNA of the CDR3: TGTGCCAGCAGCCCTCTGAGCACAGATACGCAGTATTTT. Protein: CASSPLSTDTQYF.

Comments on this clonotype: A single base separates this from a much larger clone, so it may be a read error. The rearrangement uses TRBV6-5 and TRBJ2-7, with TRBD2 matching 7 bases. J lost 3 bases, V lost 5 bases, and 7 bases had no gene match. CDR3 length equals 14 residues. From germline, CDR1 is MNHEY and CDR2 SVGAGI. Here the CDR3 reads CASSHVAGVYEQYF. The CDR3 DNA follows: TGTGCCAGCAGTCACGTAGCGGGTGTCTACGAGCAGTACTTC.

This clonotype has at least ten counts. The chain has TRBV5-5 and TRBJ2-7; possible D gene TRBD2, 5 bases. Germline V CDR1 and CDR2: SGHKS, YYEKEE (reference sequence). The CDR3 has 11 amino acids. V was clipped by 7 bases and J by 3 bases, with 8 bases between them. The CDR3 nucleotides read TGTGCCAGCCGGAGCGGCTACGAGCAGTACTTC. Translation: CASRSGYEQYF.